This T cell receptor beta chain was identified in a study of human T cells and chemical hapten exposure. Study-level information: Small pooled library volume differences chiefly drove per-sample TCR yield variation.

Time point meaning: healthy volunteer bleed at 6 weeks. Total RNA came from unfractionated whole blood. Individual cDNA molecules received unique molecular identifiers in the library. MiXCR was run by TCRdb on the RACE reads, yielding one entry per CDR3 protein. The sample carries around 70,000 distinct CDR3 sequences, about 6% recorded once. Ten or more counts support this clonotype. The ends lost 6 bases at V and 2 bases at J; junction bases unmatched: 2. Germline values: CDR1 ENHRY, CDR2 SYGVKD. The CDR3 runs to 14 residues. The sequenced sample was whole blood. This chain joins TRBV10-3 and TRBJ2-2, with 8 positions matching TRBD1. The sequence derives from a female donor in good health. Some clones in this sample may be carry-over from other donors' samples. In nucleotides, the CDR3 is TGTGCCATCAGAGGACAGGGAAACACCGGGGAGCTGTTTTTT. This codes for CAIRGQGNTGELFF.